These 20 T cell receptor beta chains were all obtained from the same sample, sequenced in a study of blood T cell repertoires in COVID-19. Using immunoSEQ multiplex PCR, the repertoire was profiled, and TCRdb retains in-frame clones only, with some absent. The table includes under 300,000 clones, about 89% detected once. Sequencing used PBMCs or T cells enriched from blood (not recorded which). Every receptor here comes from a woman between 18 and 30 years old who had recovered from COVID-19.

This sequence joins TRBV7-9 and TRBJ2-2; 7 nucleotides match TRBD2. This CDR3 region has 19 residues. Germline loops: CDR1 SEHNR, CDR2 FQNEAQ (reference sequence). J lost 4 bases, V lost 1 base, and 15 bases had no gene match. In DNA form, the CDR3 reads TGTGCCAGCAGCTTAGTGGTCGTTCGTGCGGGAGTCGGCACCGGGGAGCTGTTTTTT. Translated: CASSLVVVRAGVGTGELFF.

This clone was counted once. CDR3 loop: CASSQHWDREEDSPLHF. The CDR3 nucleotides are TGTGCCAGCAGCCAGCACTGGGACAGGGAAGAAGATTCACCCCTCCACTTT. This sequence joins TRBV16 and TRBJ1-6; 9 nucleotides align to TRBD1. Germline V CDR1 and CDR2: KGHSY, FQNENV. The CDR3 sequence is 17 residues long. V lost 3 bases and J lost 8; bases outside the gene matches: 11.

The sample holds one count of this clone. The chain carries TRBV10-3 and TRBJ2-1; 10 bases map to TRBD1. V was clipped by 7 bases and J by 6 bases; unmatched bases: 6. This CDR3 comprises 14 residues. The germline CDR1 and CDR2 sequences are ENHRY and SYGVKD. The CDR3 sequence is CAITRDRGGNEQFF. CDR3 DNA: TGTGCCATCACGAGGGACAGGGGAGGCAATGAGCAGTTCTTC.

J is TRBJ1-5 and V is TRBV27; no reliable D call. The germline CDR1 and CDR2 sequences are MNHEY and SMNVEV (reference sequence). The V end lost 0 bases, the J end lost 6 bases, and 6 bases lay between the germline ends. The CDR3 runs to 13 residues. CDR3 sequence reads: CASSLSVSQPQHF. The CDR3 DNA is TGTGCCAGCAGTTTATCTGTATCTCAGCCCCAGCATTTT.

The rearrangement joins TRBV9 to TRBJ2-5, with a possible D match to TRBD1 (5 bases). Trimming shortened V by 2 bases and J by 4 bases, and 12 bases separated the two germline ends. The CDR3 has 14 residues. Germline V gene sequence: CDR1 SGDLS, CDR2 YYNGEE. DNA for the CDR3: TGTGCCAGCAGCGTGGATCAGGGCTCAGAGACCCAGTACTTC. Translation gives CASSVDQGSETQYF.

This clone came up once. This chain connects TRBV9 to TRBJ2-1; possibly TRBD2 for D (6 bases). V gave up 1 base and J gave up 4 bases, with 12 bases separating them. The germline gives CDR1 SGDLS, CDR2 YYNGEE. There are 15 residues in the CDR3. The CDR3 loop reads CASSVCLACYNEQFF. CDR3 nucleotide sequence: TGTGCCAGCAGCGTATGTCTAGCGTGTTACAATGAGCAGTTCTTC.

The rearrangement uses TRBV19 and TRBJ1-2, with unresolved D. The germline V gene encodes CDR1 LNHDA and CDR2 SQIVND (reference sequence). The CDR3 covers 14 residues. V lost 5 bases to trimming and J lost 5 bases, with 15 bases between them. Written as DNA, the CDR3 is TGTGCCAGTAGTCTTGCCCGAGGACTATATGGCTACACCTTC. Translation: CASSLARGLYGYTF.

The V call is TRBV5-6, the J call TRBJ1-6; unclear D gene. V lost 0 bases and J 10 bases, leaving 11 bases between the germline ends. Germline V lookup: CDR1 SGHDT, CDR2 YYEEEE. This CDR3 has 14 residues. CDR3 nucleotide sequence: TGTGCCAGCAGCTTGGTGGGCAGAAGATCACCCCTCCACTTT. Protein sequence: CASSLVGRRSPLHF.

V gene TRBV2 combines with J gene TRBJ2-2; D may be TRBD2 (5 bases). Germline CDR1 reads SNHLY; CDR2 reads FYNNEI. Trimming took 4 bases from V and 6 from J, leaving 12 bases between them. This CDR3 comprises 14 residues. CDR3 nucleotide sequence: TGTGCCAGCAGTGCAGAGGGTTTAGCCGGGGAGCTGTTTTTT. Its protein is CASSAEGLAGELFF.

CDR3 bases: TGTGCCAGCAGCTTATCCTCCCACCGAGCGGGGGCGGGGGGCAATGAGCAGTTCTTC. It codes for CASSLSSHRAGAGGNEQFF. J is TRBJ2-1 and V is TRBV11-3, with 8 bases fitting TRBD2. CDR1 is SGHNT, CDR2 YENEEA, per germline. The CDR3 sequence is 19 residues long. Trimming at V came to 2 bases and at J to 6 bases, leaving 18 bases not matched to a gene.

Note on this clone: Sequence at one end of the junction differs from germline and may be a read error. The chain employs TRBV27 and TRBJ2-7; TRBD2 matches at 13 bases. The CDR3 extends over 15 amino acids. The germline V gene has CDR1 MNHEY and CDR2 SMNVEV (reference sequence). CDR3 region: CASSSNLGLAGVVNF. The CDR3 region has the DNA TGTGCCAGCAGTTCAAACCTAGGACTAGCGGGAGTAGTGAACTTC.

The chain recombines TRBV4-1 with TRBJ2-2; TRBD2 might be the D (5 bases). The V and J ends lost 0 bases and 0 bases respectively, with 11 bases between them. Per germline, CDR1 MGHRA and CDR2 YSYEKL. CDR3 size: 17 residues. CDR3 in DNA: TGCGCCAGCAGCCAAGATAACGCGGGCGCGAACACCGGGGAGCTGTTTTTT. Encoded protein: CASSQDNAGANTGELFF.

The rearrangement links TRBV12-2 to TRBJ2-6; the table's D gene call, TRBD1, was not cross checked with the DNA. TRBV12-2 is noted as a pseudogene. The CDR3 consists of 19 residues. For the CDR3, the DNA is TGTGCAAGTCCCGGGTTTCAAGACAGGTTCCCTTCTGGGGCCAACGTCCTGACTTTC. Its translation is CASPGFQDRFPSGANVLTF.

This clone appeared once. The chain joins TRBV28 to TRBJ2-1; 8 nucleotides match TRBD2. The CDR3 contains 14 residues. The ends lost 5 bases at V and 10 bases at J; junction bases unmatched: 10. The germline V gene has CDR1 MDHEN and CDR2 SYDVKM. The CDR3 region has the DNA TGTGCCAGCAGTACCGGGACTAGTGCCCACGAGCAGTTCTTC. Amino acids: CASSTGTSAHEQFF.

The CDR3 is CASSTSGPLNTEAFF. The CDR3 DNA sequence: TGTGCCAGTAGTACATCAGGGCCCCTGAACACTGAAGCTTTCTTT. The chain joins TRBV19 to TRBJ1-1, with a tentative D call TRBD1 (5 bases). V dropped 4 bases and J dropped 0 bases, with 12 bases sitting between them. Germline assignment: CDR1 LNHDA and CDR2 SQIVND (reference sequence). The CDR3 length is 15 residues.

The genes are TRBV9 and TRBJ2-3; D uncertain. V lost 0 bases to trimming and J lost 3 bases, with 8 bases between them. Germline V gene data show CDR1 as SGDLS and CDR2 as YYNGEE. CDR3 length equals 14 residues. This chain's CDR3 is CASSVAGPTDTQYF. The CDR3 nucleotides read TGTGCCAGCAGCGTAGCTGGCCCGACAGATACGCAGTATTTT.

This rearrangement joins TRBV20-1 to TRBJ1-1; no clear D gene. The germline V gene has CDR1 DFQATT and CDR2 SNEGSKA (reference sequence). There are 10 residues in the CDR3. With 6 bases removed from V and 2 bases from J, the gap between germline ends came to 4 bases. The CDR3 is CSAKNTEAFF. The CDR3 DNA reads TGCAGTGCCAAAAACACTGAAGCTTTCTTT.

The rearrangement links TRBV5-1 to TRBJ1-2; D is possibly TRBD1 (6 bases). The ends were cut back, 0 bases at V and 4 bases at J, with 10 bases in the middle. The CDR3 has 14 amino acids. Germline-derived CDR1 and CDR2 are SGHRS and YFSETQ. CDR3 in amino acids: CASSLGRGRYGYTF. The CDR3 DNA follows: TGCGCCAGCAGCTTGGGCAGGGGCCGCTATGGCTACACCTTC.

The chain couples TRBV7-3 to TRBJ1-4; 7 nucleotides line up with TRBD1. Per germline, CDR1 SGHTA and CDR2 FQGTGA. The CDR3 is 15 amino acids. The ends lost 1 base at V and 6 bases at J; junction bases unmatched: 5. CDR3 nucleotide sequence: TGTGCCAGCAGCTTAATGTACAGGGGTGATGAAAAACTGTTTTTT. It encodes CASSLMYRGDEKLFF.

The chain couples TRBV18 to TRBJ1-5, with no clear D. The V end lost 4 bases, the J end lost 6 bases, and 19 bases lay between the germline ends. Germline V gives CDR1 KGHSH, CDR2 LQKENI. This CDR3 is 16 amino acids long. CDR3 sequence reads: CASSLQESSIAQPQHF. The CDR3 DNA reads TGTGCCAGCTCACTTCAGGAAAGCTCCATCGCTCAGCCCCAGCATTTT.